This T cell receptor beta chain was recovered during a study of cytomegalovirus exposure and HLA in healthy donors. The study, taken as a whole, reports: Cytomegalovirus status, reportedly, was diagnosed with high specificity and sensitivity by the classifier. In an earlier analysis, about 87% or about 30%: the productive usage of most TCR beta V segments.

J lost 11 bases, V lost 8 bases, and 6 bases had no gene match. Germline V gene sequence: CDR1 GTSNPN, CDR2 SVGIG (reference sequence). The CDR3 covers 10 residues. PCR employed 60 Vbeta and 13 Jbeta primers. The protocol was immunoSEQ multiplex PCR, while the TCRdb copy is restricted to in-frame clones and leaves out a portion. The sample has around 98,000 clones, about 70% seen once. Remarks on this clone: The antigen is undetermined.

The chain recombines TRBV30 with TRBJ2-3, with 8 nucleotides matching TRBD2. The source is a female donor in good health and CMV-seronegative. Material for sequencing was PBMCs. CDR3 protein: CAVGGLGQYF. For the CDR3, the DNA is TGTGCCGTTGGGGGACTAGGGCAGTATTTT.